The rows below give T cell receptor beta chains drawn from one sample of a study of blood T cells in healthy people across ages. TCRdb reprocessed the 5' RACE reads via MiXCR and lists one record per CDR3 protein. The repertoire holds fewer than 750,000 distinct CDR3 sequences, with 52% as singletons. The sample comprised blood. The receptor source for this set is a woman older than 75 in good health. Each CDR3 is given with its conserved first and last residue. Fields, in order: clone size, J gene, V gene, CDR3 protein. The size entry is marked missing in some rows and otherwise reads once, few, many or a size class.

once,TRBJ2-7,TRBV28,CASSFLQGAHEQYF
.,TRBJ2-1,TRBV29-1,CSVERQYNEQFF
.,TRBJ1-2,TRBV29-1,CSVDKQRAGGSGGYGYTF
.,TRBJ2-1,TRBV4-3,CASSQNHRTSGYNEQFF
few,TRBJ1-6,TRBV5-1,CASSLETGSSYNSPLHF
.,TRBJ2-1,TRBV27,CASRASAGGEQFF
.,TRBJ2-1,TRBV6-2/TRBV6-3,CASSYPGEERNEQFF
once,TRBJ1-2,TRBV6-5,CASSYNGLNYGYTF
few,TRBJ1-2,TRBV20-1,CSARDNYGYTF
.,TRBJ2-7,TRBV18,CASSPKLAGNEQYF
few,TRBJ2-2,TRBV6-1,CASSVPGYPGELFF
many,TRBJ2-1,TRBV20-1,CSARAGGLNNEQFF
.,.,TRBV7-2,CASSLNPRMETQFF
many,TRBJ2-3,TRBV11-2,CASSYRDTTDTQYF
many,TRBJ2-7,TRBV20-1,CSAPWDTGEQYF
many,TRBJ2-6,TRBV12-3/TRBV12-4,CASRYVSSGANVLTF
few,TRBJ2-5,TRBV29-1,CSVPGLADNEQYF
.,TRBJ1-1,TRBV12-3/TRBV12-4,CASRRDRVAGEAFF
.,TRBJ2-1,TRBV5-4,CASSHGLAGGQNEQFF
.,TRBJ2-6,TRBV6-6,CASSYSSANVLTF
.,TRBJ2-7,TRBV25-1,CASSRSRATSSSFYEQYF
.,TRBJ1-1,TRBV20-1,CSTSVGTGWGAFF
once,TRBJ2-1,TRBV29-1,CSVLTSFGNEQFF
many,TRBJ2-1,TRBV27,CASSSVYNEQFF
many,TRBJ1-1,TRBV5-1,CASSLVRGEAFF
many,TRBJ2-1,TRBV29-1,CSAPRTGTSGYNEQFF
few,TRBJ2-1,TRBV9,CASSRGRGNSYNEQFF
.,TRBJ1-1,TRBV20-1,CSAGAPGQRTEAFF
.,TRBJ2-5,TRBV24-1,CATSGLARLGETQYF
.,TRBJ2-2,TRBV20-1,CSAREGLAGGIATGELFF
once,TRBJ2-3,TRBV20-1,CRGQGGDTQYF
.,TRBJ2-1,TRBV6-1,CASKERALPGVSSYNEQFF
.,TRBJ2-7,TRBV7-2,CASSKGGGSYEQYF
.,TRBJ2-1,TRBV20-1,CRGGLNEQFF
.,TRBJ2-1,TRBV28,CASSLWGVTYNEQFF
.,TRBJ1-2,TRBV28,CASSFPRGYYGYTF
.,TRBJ2-4,TRBV2,CASRENIQYF
.,TRBJ1-3,TRBV12-5,CALGVRGGNTIYF
.,TRBJ1-5,TRBV20-1,CSAGALELNQPQHF
.,TRBJ1-5,TRBV3-1,CASSLNHNQPQHF
.,TRBJ2-1,TRBV21-1,CASSKADAGTGQPRSSYNEQFF
.,TRBJ2-1,TRBV30,CAWSVQVASYNEQFF
.,TRBJ1-6,TRBV5-1,CASSLNAPGSDSPLHF
many,TRBJ2-1,TRBV25-1,CASTSGEGEQFF